The subject of this entry is one TCR beta chain. V shed 0 bases and J 8 bases; nucleotides not matched to a gene: 6. The CDR3 has 14 residues. Germline V gene lookup returns CDR1 SGHTA and CDR2 FQGTGA. In TCRdb, the RT-PCR reads were re-called with MiXCR into one record per CDR3 protein. The data show about 960,000 distinct CDR3 sequences, with under 20% seen just once and 5.5% to 6.5% held by the top ten. This sample was included in a study of patients and donors after allogeneic stem cell transplantation. This sequence joins TRBV7-3 and TRBJ2-7; 8 bases align to TRBD1. The origin of this receptor is a human donor who was either an allogeneic HSCT recipient or a stem cell or donor lymphocyte infusion donor (not recorded which). It is not recorded whose cells these are; they may come from a transplant donor. The sequenced material came from blood, either unsorted or a sorted T cell fraction (not recorded which). CDR3 amino acids: CASSLTSGGDQQYF. The CDR3 DNA reads as TGTGCCAGCAGCTTAACCTCAGGGGGCGACCAGCAGTACTTC.